There are many counts of the clone carrying this T cell receptor (beta chain). Trimming cost V 0 bases and J 6 bases, with 17 bases left between them. This CDR3 contains 15 residues. From germline, CDR1 is DFQATT and CDR2 SNEGSKA (reference sequence). MiXCR, applied by TCRdb to the PCR reads, yields one record per CDR3 protein. This table holds about 640,000 distinct CDR3 sequences, about 20% found once. These data belong to a study of molecular identifiers for immune sequencing clone quantification. This TCR derives from a human donor in good health. Some libraries in this study had Jurkat cell RNA spiked in. This rearrangement joins TRBV20-1 to TRBJ1-1, with D maybe TRBD1 (5 bases). The sample consisted of naive CD8+ T cells from blood, with Jurkat cell RNA spiked in. As for subset: FACS-sorted CD8+CD4-CCR7+CD45RA+ naive T cells. This CDR3 reads CSARDNAMRGPEAFF. Written as DNA, the CDR3 is TGCAGTGCTAGAGATAACGCAATGCGGGGCCCTGAAGCTTTCTTT.